A selection of T cell receptor beta chains follows, all from one sample in a study of shared clonotypes between healthy human individuals. Clones were sequenced by immunoSEQ multiplex PCR, and TCRdb holds only the in-frame ones, with some missing. In the table there are 600,000 or so clones, 95% to 98% of which are singletons. The sequencing sample was made of naive CD8+ T cells sorted from blood. Source of these receptors: a man aged 25-45 years in good health. The CDR3 runs from the conserved cysteine through the conserved F or W. The D gene is left open where the match is weak. A clone size is listed for some rows: how often the clone was seen (once, few, many), or a class if it is expanded.

size	D	J	V	DNA	CDR3
.	TRBD1	TRBJ1-2	TRBV29-1	TGCAGCGCTGGGACAGGGGGTGACTATGGCTACACCTTC	CSAGTGGDYGYTF
.	.	TRBJ1-3	TRBV9	TGTGCCAGCAGCGTAGAGGGTATCTCTGGAAACACCATATATTTT	CASSVEGISGNTIYF
.	.	TRBJ2-1	TRBV29-1	TGCAGCGTTCGTGAAACAGGGTGGGAGCAGTTCTTC	CSVRETGWEQFF
.	.	TRBJ2-3	TRBV5-1	TGCGCCAGCAGCTTGGGTGAAGCCTACACAGATACGCAGTATTTT	CASSLGEAYTDTQYF
.	.	TRBJ1-1	TRBV6-1	TGTGCCAGCAGTGATGGAGTGGTTGAAGCTTTCTTT	CASSDGVVEAFF
.	TRBD2	TRBJ2-7	TRBV28	TGTGCCAGCACCACATCCTCTGGCCTAGCGGTGTTCTACGAGCAGTACTTC	CASTTSSGLAVFYEQYF
.	.	TRBJ2-7	TRBV5-1	TGCGCCAGCAGCTTGCAACCTTCCTACGAGCAGTACTTC	CASSLQPSYEQYF
.	TRBD1	TRBJ2-1	TRBV4-1	TGCGCCAGCAGCCATCCCCCCCGGACAGGGAACTACAATGAGCAGTTCTTC	CASSHPPRTGNYNEQFF
.	.	TRBJ1-5	TRBV6-5	TGTGCCAGCAGTATGGGCGTAGATCAGCCCCAGCATTTT	CASSMGVDQPQHF
few	.	TRBJ2-2	TRBV9	TGTGCCAGCAATGGGGTTGACACGAACACCGGGGAGCTGTTTTTT	CASNGVDTNTGELFF
.	.	TRBJ1-4	TRBV2	TGTGCCAGCAGGGCCGGACCGGCAACTAATGAAAAACTGTTTTTT	CASRAGPATNEKLFF
.	TRBD2	TRBJ2-7	TRBV6-1	TGTGCCAGCAGTGAATATTGGACTAGCGGGAGGGCCTTCTACGAGCAGTACTTC	CASSEYWTSGRAFYEQYF
.	.	TRBJ2-5	TRBV7-9	TGTGCCAGCAGCCCGAAGGGGGGAGAGACCCAGTACTTC	CASSPKGGETQYF
.	TRBD1	TRBJ1-2	TRBV27	TGTGCCAGCTGGAACGGGGGACAGGGAATAACCTTC	CASWNGGQGITF
.	.	TRBJ2-5	TRBV6-5	TGTGCCAGCAGTCCTGGACAGGCGGGGAAGACCCAGTACTTC	CASSPGQAGKTQYF
.	TRBD1	TRBJ1-2	TRBV7-6	TGTGCCAGCAGCTCGTCCGACAGGGAGTCTGGCTACACCTTC	CASSSSDRESGYTF
once	.	TRBJ2-5	TRBV13	TGTGCCAGCAGCTTGGAAAGGGAGACCCAGTACTTC	CASSLERETQYF
.	.	TRBJ2-1	TRBV10-3	TGTGCCATCAGTGAGTCGTACAATGAGCAGTTCTTC	CAISESYNEQFF
.	TRBD2	TRBJ2-2	TRBV9	TGTGCCAGCAGCGCAGAATACTTTAGCGGGAGAGACACCGGGGAGCTGTTTTTT	CASSAEYFSGRDTGELFF
.	.	TRBJ2-1	TRBV7-6	TGTGCCAGCAGCTCCAGGGTCGGTGAGCAGTTCTTC	CASSSRVGEQFF
.	TRBD2	TRBJ2-7	TRBV11-2	TGTGCCAGCAGCGGTACTAGCGGGGCCTACGAGCAGTACTTC	CASSGTSGAYEQYF
.	.	TRBJ2-7	TRBV2	TGTGCCAGCACCTCAGGGCCCGCCTACGAGCAGTACTTC	CASTSGPAYEQYF
.	TRBD2	TRBJ2-7	TRBV7-2	TGTGCCAGCAGCTTAAGCGGGAGGCATCAATACTACGAGCAGTACTTC	CASSLSGRHQYYEQYF
once	TRBD2	TRBJ2-1	TRBV7-6	TGTGCCAGCAGCTTAATGGCGGGAGGGCCAGCCTACGAGCAGTTCTTC	CASSLMAGGPAYEQFF
once	.	TRBJ2-7	TRBV2	TGTGCCAGCAGAGGAGACCAGTACGAGCAGTACTTC	CASRGDQYEQYF
.	TRBD1	TRBJ2-7	TRBV29-1	TGCAGCGTTGAACTACAGGGGAAGTACGAGCAGTACTTC	CSVELQGKYEQYF
.	.	TRBJ2-2	TRBV11-2	TGTGCCAGCAGCTTACAGGGTCCGGTCGGGGAGCTGTTTTTT	CASSLQGPVGELFF
.	.	TRBJ2-1	TRBV29-1	TGCAGCGTTGACGGGGATCTCCAAGGGGTACCAGCCATGGCCTACAATGAGCAGTTCTTC	CSVDGDLQGVPAMAYNEQFF
.	TRBD2	TRBJ2-7	TRBV11-2	TGTGCCAGCAGCTATACAACAGCGGGACCAGCCTACGAGCAGTACTTC	CASSYTTAGPAYEQYF
.	TRBD2	TRBJ2-7	TRBV11-2	TGTGCCAGCAGGCTAGGACTAGCGGTTTCCTACGAGCAGTACTTC	CASRLGLAVSYEQYF
.	.	TRBJ2-5	TRBV7-9	TGTGCCAGCAGCCCACAGGGACAAGAGACCCAGTACTTC	CASSPQGQETQYF
.	TRBD1	TRBJ2-7	TRBV7-9	TGTGCCAGCAGCGCCACATTAGACAGGGACTACGAGCAGTACTTC	CASSATLDRDYEQYF